These 14 T cell receptor beta chains were all obtained from the same sample, sequenced in a study of shared clonotypes between healthy human individuals. The table came from immunoSEQ multiplex PCR; TCRdb's copy has only in-frame clones and leaves some out. Altogether about 2.1 million clones are present, 80% to 95% being singletons, with the ten largest covering 1.5% to 2%. Naive CD8 cells lacked CD45RO, underwent positive selection for CCR7 and left out terminally differentiated effector memory CD45RA+ cells. The sample taken for sequencing was naive CD8+ T cells from PBMCs. These receptors originate from a young man in good health. Some clones in this sample may be carry-over from other donors' samples.

The chain is built from TRBV27 and TRBJ2-1; maybe TRBD2 (6 bases). The CDR3 loop spans 14 amino acids. Per the germline V gene, CDR1 is MNHEY and CDR2 is SMNVEV (reference sequence). The V and J ends lost 8 bases and 5 bases respectively, with 16 bases between them. CDR3 protein: CASAASGSHNEQFF. Written as DNA, the CDR3 is TGTGCCAGCGCCGCTTCCGGGAGCCACAATGAGCAGTTCTTC.

The gene calls are TRBV7-9 and TRBJ2-7; D gene unclear. The CDR3 consists of 13 residues. V lost 3 bases to trimming and J lost 1 base, with 7 bases between them. Germline CDR1 and CDR2: SEHNR and FQNEAQ (reference sequence). The CDR3 loop reads CASSFADSYEQYF. CDR3 DNA sequence: TGTGCCAGCAGCTTTGCAGATTCCTACGAGCAGTACTTC.

The CDR3 DNA follows: TGCAGTCGGGGGGCCGGGGAGCTGTTTTTT. Its protein is CSRGAGELFF. This sequence joins TRBV20-1 and TRBJ2-2; TRBD2 agrees at 7 bases. The J segment lost 6 bases and the V segment lost 8 bases, leaving 0 bases of the junction unmatched. The germline V gene has CDR1 DFQATT and CDR2 SNEGSKA (reference sequence). This CDR3 comprises 10 residues.

The rearrangement joins TRBV12-5 to TRBJ2-1; D uncertain. CDR3 length: 16 residues. Trimming took off 3 bases at V and 2 bases at J, with 14 bases between the two ends. Looked up from germline, CDR1 is LGHNT and CDR2 is FRNRAP. The CDR3 reads CASGFLYGNTYNEQFF. The CDR3 DNA is TGTGCTAGTGGTTTTTTGTACGGAAATACCTACAATGAGCAGTTCTTC. Drawing the rest from reference TRBV12-5 and TRBJ2-1, the complete variable domain is DARVTQTPRHKVTEMGQEVTMRCQPILGHNTVFWYRQTMMQGLELLAYFRNRAPLDDSGMPKDRFSAEMPDATLATLKIQPSEPRDSAVYFCASGFLYGNTYNEQFFGPGTRLTVL.

The gene calls are TRBV28 and TRBJ2-4; D unresolved. The germline V gene encodes CDR1 MDHEN and CDR2 SYDVKM. V was cut by 8 bases and J by 3 bases, with 20 bases left in between. The CDR3 runs to 16 residues. In DNA form, the CDR3 reads TGTGCCAGCTCGGTCGGACCCTTAAGGGACAAAAACATTCAGTACTTC. This encodes CASSVGPLRDKNIQYF.

The chain joins TRBV2 to TRBJ2-7; 8 bases agree with TRBD1. CDR3 length: 14 amino acids. The V gene end was trimmed by 4 bases and the J gene end by 11 bases; junction bases not matched to a gene: 13. Germline loops: CDR1 SNHLY, CDR2 FYNNEI. In DNA form, the CDR3 reads TGTGCCAGCAGTGCTCAAGGACCCGGGACAGGTAAGTACTTC. This sequence encodes CASSAQGPGTGKYF.

The CDR3 DNA reads as TGTGCCAGCAGTTTGGTGGGAGATGAAAAACTGTTTTTT. This gives the protein CASSLVGDEKLFF. The chain has TRBV28 and TRBJ1-4; D ambiguous. Looked up from germline, CDR1 is MDHEN and CDR2 is SYDVKM. V was shortened by 3 bases and J by 6 bases, with 8 bases between the two germline ends. The CDR3 totals 13 residues.

CDR3 in DNA: TGTGCCAGCAGCGCATCCGGGACACCCCTCTCCTACGAGCAGTACTTC. Its translation: CASSASGTPLSYEQYF. The chain carries TRBV7-6 and TRBJ2-7, with a weak D call TRBD1 (6 bases). Trimming cost V 5 bases and J 0 bases, with 17 bases left between them. CDR1 and CDR2 from the germline V gene are SGHVS and FNYEAQ. This CDR3 comprises 16 residues.

The chain couples TRBV10-3 to TRBJ2-3, with 10 bases matching TRBD2. With 4 bases clipped from V and 5 bases from J, the junction kept 9 bases outside the gene matches. Germline V gives CDR1 ENHRY, CDR2 SYGVKD. CDR3 length equals 16 residues. In nucleotides, the CDR3 is TGTGCCATCAGTGGGGCCCTAGCGGGAGTTTTAGATACGCAGTATTTT. Residues: CAISGALAGVLDTQYF.

This clone was detected only once. The chain employs TRBV5-6 and TRBJ2-7; D gene ambiguous. Germline loops: CDR1 SGHDT, CDR2 YYEEEE. The CDR3 runs 14 residues. Deletions cut 2 bases from V and 4 bases from J, with 13 bases between. The chain's CDR3 is CASSLSVSIYEQYF. CDR3 nucleotide sequence: TGTGCCAGCAGCTTATCCGTCTCAATTTACGAGCAGTACTTC.

This sequence joins TRBV6-6 and TRBJ2-5; D is uncertain. The end of the DNA aligns better with TRBJ2-7, so the J call may be wrong. Per germline, CDR1 MNHNY and CDR2 SVGAGI (reference sequence). The CDR3 runs to 14 residues. The CDR3 sequence: CASSYEPVSYEQYF. The CDR3, as DNA: TGTGCCAGCAGTTACGAGCCAGTTAGCTACGAGCAGTACTTC.

The rearrangement joins TRBV9 to TRBJ2-2; 7 nucleotides line up with TRBD2. Germline CDR1 SGDLS, CDR2 YYNGEE. The junction had 5 bases not matched to a gene; V was cut back by 2 bases and J by 4 bases. The CDR3 totals 15 residues. Here the CDR3 reads CASSVLGGSTGELFF. The CDR3 bases are TGTGCCAGCAGCGTTTTGGGCGGGAGCACCGGGGAGCTGTTTTTT.

This chain connects TRBV5-4 to TRBJ2-7, with 7 bases aligning to TRBD1. The V and J ends lost 2 bases and 3 bases, in that order; junction bases with no gene match: 5. CDR1 is SGHNT and CDR2 is YYREEE in the germline V gene (reference sequence). The CDR3 runs 14 residues. CDR3 amino acids: CASSFRDRVYEQYF. The CDR3 DNA sequence: TGTGCCAGCAGCTTCCGGGACAGAGTCTACGAGCAGTACTTC.

Concerning this clone: One end of the junction fails to match germline, which may point to a read error. The V gene is TRBV4-3, the J gene TRBJ2-7; D may be TRBD1 (6 bases). Germline-derived CDR1 and CDR2 are LGHNA and YSLEER. This CDR3 has 19 amino acids. CDR3 DNA: TGCGCCAGCAGCCAAGAGTCGACTGCTTACAGGGTTCTCTCCTCCGAGCAGTACTTC. It codes for CASSQESTAYRVLSSEQYF.